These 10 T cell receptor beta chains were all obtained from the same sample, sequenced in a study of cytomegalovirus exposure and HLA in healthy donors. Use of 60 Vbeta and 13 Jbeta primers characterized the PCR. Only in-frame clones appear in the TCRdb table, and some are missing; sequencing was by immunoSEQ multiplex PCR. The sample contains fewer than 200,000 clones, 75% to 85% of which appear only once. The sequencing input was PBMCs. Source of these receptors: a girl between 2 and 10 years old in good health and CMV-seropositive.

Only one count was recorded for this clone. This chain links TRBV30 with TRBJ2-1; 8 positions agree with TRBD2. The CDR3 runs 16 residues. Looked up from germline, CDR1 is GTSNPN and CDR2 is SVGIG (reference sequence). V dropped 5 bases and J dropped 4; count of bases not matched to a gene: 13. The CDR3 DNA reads TGTGCCTGGGCGTACCCGGGACTAGAGGCTTACAATGAGCAGTTCTTC. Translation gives CAWAYPGLEAYNEQFF.

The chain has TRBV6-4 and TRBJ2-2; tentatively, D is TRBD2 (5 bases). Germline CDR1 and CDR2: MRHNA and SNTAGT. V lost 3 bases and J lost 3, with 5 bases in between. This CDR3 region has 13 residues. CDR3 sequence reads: CASSEEDTGELFF. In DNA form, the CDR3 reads TGTGCCAGCAGTGAGGAGGACACCGGGGAGCTGTTTTTT.

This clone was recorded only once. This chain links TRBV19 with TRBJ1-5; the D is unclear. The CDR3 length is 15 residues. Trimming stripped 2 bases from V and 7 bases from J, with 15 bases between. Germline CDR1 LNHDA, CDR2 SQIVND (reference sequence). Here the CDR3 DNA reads TGTGCCAGTAGTATATATCAAACTCCCGAGCAGCCCCAGCATTTT. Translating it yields CASSIYQTPEQPQHF.

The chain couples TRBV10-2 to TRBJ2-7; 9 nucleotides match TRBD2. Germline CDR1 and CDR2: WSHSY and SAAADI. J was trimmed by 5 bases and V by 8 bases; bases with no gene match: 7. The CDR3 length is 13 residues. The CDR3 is CASAGGARNEQYF. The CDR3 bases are TGCGCCAGCGCGGGGGGGGCGCGTAACGAGCAGTACTTC.

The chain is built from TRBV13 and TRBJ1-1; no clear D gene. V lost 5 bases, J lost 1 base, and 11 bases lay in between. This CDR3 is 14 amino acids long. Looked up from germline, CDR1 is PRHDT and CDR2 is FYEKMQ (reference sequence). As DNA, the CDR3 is TGTGCCAGCAGCCCCCTAAACGGGAACACTGAAGCTTTCTTT. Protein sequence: CASSPLNGNTEAFF.

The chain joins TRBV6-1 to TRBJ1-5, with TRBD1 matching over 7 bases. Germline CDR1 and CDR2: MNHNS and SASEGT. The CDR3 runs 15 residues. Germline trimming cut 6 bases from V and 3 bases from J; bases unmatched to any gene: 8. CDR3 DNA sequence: TGTGCCAGCAGCGCACTGACAGGGCCCAATCAGCCCCAGCATTTT. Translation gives CASSALTGPNQPQHF.

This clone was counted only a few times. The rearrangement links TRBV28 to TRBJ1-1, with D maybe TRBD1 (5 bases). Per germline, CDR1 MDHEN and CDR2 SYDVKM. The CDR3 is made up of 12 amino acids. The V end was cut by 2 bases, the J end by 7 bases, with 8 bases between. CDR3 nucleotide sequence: TGTGCCAGCAGTTTAGGGGCCTTTGAAGCTTTCTTT. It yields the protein CASSLGAFEAFF. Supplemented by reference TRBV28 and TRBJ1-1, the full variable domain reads DVKVTQSSRYLVKRTGEKVFLECVQDMDHENMFWYRQDPGLGLRLIYFSYDVKMKEKGDIPEGYSVSREKKERFSLILESASTNQTSMYLCASSLGAFEAFFGQGTRLTVV.

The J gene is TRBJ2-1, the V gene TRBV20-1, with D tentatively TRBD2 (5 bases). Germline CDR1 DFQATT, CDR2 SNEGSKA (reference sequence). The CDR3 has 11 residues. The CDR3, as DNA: TGCAGACTAGGTCCCCCCGGTGAGCAGTTCTTC. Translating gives CRLGPPGEQFF.

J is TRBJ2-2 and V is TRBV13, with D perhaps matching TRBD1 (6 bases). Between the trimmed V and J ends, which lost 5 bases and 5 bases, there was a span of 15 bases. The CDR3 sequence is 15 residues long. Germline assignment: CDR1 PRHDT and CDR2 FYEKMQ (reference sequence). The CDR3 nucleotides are TGTGCCAGCAGCCCCTATCATACAGGGACCGGGGAGCTGTTTTTT. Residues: CASSPYHTGTGELFF.

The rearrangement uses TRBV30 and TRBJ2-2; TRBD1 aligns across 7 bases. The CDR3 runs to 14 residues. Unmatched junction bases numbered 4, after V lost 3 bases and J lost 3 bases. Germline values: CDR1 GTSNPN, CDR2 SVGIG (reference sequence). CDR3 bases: TGTGCCTGGAGCACGGGACAGCACACCGGGGAGCTGTTTTTT. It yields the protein CAWSTGQHTGELFF. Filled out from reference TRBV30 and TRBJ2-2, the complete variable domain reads SQTIHQWPATLVQPVGSPLSLECTVEGTSNPNLYWYRQAAGRGLQLLFYSVGIGQISSEVPQNLSASRPQDRQFILSSKKLLLSDSGFYLCAWSTGQHTGELFFGEGSRLTVL.